A single sample is the source of the 10 T cell receptor beta chains below, sequenced in a study of cytomegalovirus exposure and HLA in healthy donors. The PCR used 60 Vbeta and 13 Jbeta primers. Data came from immunoSEQ multiplex PCR; TCRdb stores just in-frame clones and leaves some out. This sample lists 65,000 to 95,000 clones; its ten largest clones have roughly 4.8%. Sequencing was done on a sample of PBMCs. Receptors were obtained from a man aged 30 to 39 in good health and CMV-seronegative.

The chain recombines TRBV6-6 with TRBJ2-7; the match to TRBD2 covers 7 bases. V lost 6 bases and J lost 5; bases outside the gene matches: 7. Germline assignment: CDR1 MNHNY and CDR2 SVGAGI (reference sequence). CDR3 length: 13 amino acids. The CDR3 coding sequence is TGTGCCAGCAGCCCTGGGGGACTAAACGAGCAGTACTTC. It translates to CASSPGGLNEQYF.

The rearrangement links TRBV5-6 to TRBJ2-5, with 11 positions matching TRBD2. CDR3 size: 16 residues. V gave up 2 bases and J gave up 3 bases; unmatched junction bases: 6. Germline CDR1 SGHDT, CDR2 YYEEEE. As DNA, the CDR3 is TGTGCCAGCAGCTTTATAGCGGGAGGGCGGAAAGAGACCCAGTACTTC. Protein product: CASSFIAGGRKETQYF.

This sequence joins TRBV18 and TRBJ1-2; D might be TRBD1 (5 bases). Between the trimmed V and J ends, which lost 2 bases and 7 bases, there was a span of 11 bases. CDR1 and CDR2 from the germline V gene are KGHSH and LQKENI. The CDR3 extends over 13 amino acids. The CDR3 loop is CASSPTRALGYTF. CDR3 DNA sequence: TGTGCCAGCTCACCAACCAGGGCGCTTGGCTACACCTTC.

The CDR3 here is CASSQAASLDEQFF. The CDR3 DNA reads as TGTGCCAGCAGCCAAGCGGCTAGCCTGGATGAGCAGTTCTTC. V is TRBV14 and J is TRBJ2-1, with D maybe TRBD2 (5 bases). The CDR3 has 14 residues. The ends were cut back, 1 base at V and 8 bases at J, with 12 bases in the middle. Germline lookup yields CDR1 SGHDN and CDR2 FVKESK.

The chain is built from TRBV5-1 and TRBJ2-7; 15 bases map to TRBD2. The CDR3 length is 16 residues. The V gene end was trimmed by 4 bases and the J gene end by 5 bases; junction bases not matched to a gene: 7. Germline loops: CDR1 SGHRS, CDR2 YFSETQ. In nucleotides, the CDR3 is TGCGCCAGCAGCAGGGGACTAGCGGGGGGTTTAGACGAGCAGTACTTC. The encoded protein is CASSRGLAGGLDEQYF.

CDR3 amino acids: CASSYYRVPQETQYF. CDR3 bases: TGTGCCAGCTCGTATTACAGGGTGCCCCAAGAGACCCAGTACTTC. The rearrangement links TRBV18 to TRBJ2-5; tentative D call: TRBD1 (6 bases). Germline assignment: CDR1 KGHSH and CDR2 LQKENI. This CDR3 comprises 15 residues. V lost 6 bases to trimming and J lost 1 base, with 15 bases between them.

The genes are TRBV9 and TRBJ1-2; 8 nucleotides match TRBD1. This CDR3 contains 13 residues. V was pared by 4 bases and J by 8 bases, with 7 bases of the junction left unmatched. Germline V gene sequence: CDR1 SGDLS, CDR2 YYNGEE. In DNA form, the CDR3 reads TGTGCCAGCAGCAGAGACAGGGGAAGGGGCTACACCTTC. Translation gives CASSRDRGRGYTF. Looking up the rest from reference TRBV9 and TRBJ1-2 gives the full variable domain: DSGVTQTPKHLITATGQRVTLRCSPRSGDLSVYWYQQSLDQGLQFLIQYYNGEERAKGNILERFSAQQFPDLHSELNLSSLELGDSALYFCASSRDRGRGYTFGSGTRLTVV.

The chain links TRBV7-9 to TRBJ1-2; possibly TRBD1 for D (6 bases). With 4 bases removed from V and 8 bases from J, the gap between germline ends came to 17 bases. Germline assignment: CDR1 SEHNR and CDR2 FQNEAQ (reference sequence). This CDR3 spans 14 amino acids. The CDR3, as DNA: TGTGCCAGCAGCTCCTCGTCGGGGGGCTTCGGCTACACCTTC. Its translation is CASSSSSGGFGYTF.

The rearrangement links TRBV5-1 to TRBJ2-7, with D tentatively TRBD2 (5 bases). Germline CDR1 SGHRS, CDR2 YFSETQ. The CDR3 is 14 residues long. V dropped 1 base and J dropped 0 bases, with 8 bases sitting between them. CDR3 amino acids: CASSLSRDSYEQYF. In DNA form, the CDR3 reads TGCGCCAGCAGCTTGAGCCGGGACTCCTACGAGCAGTACTTC.

About this clone itself: The same CDR3 is also encoded by other DNA sequences in this sample. The chain has TRBV7-9 and TRBJ2-7; D is uncertain. CDR1 and CDR2 (germline): SEHNR, FQNEAQ (reference sequence). This CDR3 comprises 14 residues. The V gene lost 1 base and the J gene lost 0 bases, with 7 bases spanning the gap. In nucleotides, the CDR3 is TGTGCCAGCAGCTTAGGCCAGTCCTCCTACGAGCAGTACTTC. Its protein product is CASSLGQSSYEQYF.